One sample yielded the 23 T cell receptor beta chains listed below, sequenced in a study of control samples from healthy donors and cancer patients. Measured with immunoSEQ multiplex PCR; TCRdb has only the in-frame clones, and not every one. The table lists about 150,000 clones, around 96% of them singletons. Sequencing was done on a sample of blood. The receptors were gathered from a man aged 35 to 55 in good health.

The V call is TRBV25-1, the J call TRBJ2-3; TRBD2 agrees at 8 bases. The germline gives CDR1 MGHDK, CDR2 SYGVNS. The J segment lost 8 bases and the V segment lost 0 bases, leaving 7 bases of the junction unmatched. The CDR3 runs 15 residues. DNA of the CDR3: TGTGCCAGCAGTGAATATAGCGGGGAAGGCGGTACGCAGTATTTT. It yields the protein CASSEYSGEGGTQYF.

This chain connects TRBV9 to TRBJ1-2, with D possibly being TRBD1 (6 bases). The CDR3 covers 15 residues. CDR1 is SGDLS and CDR2 is YYNGEE in the germline V gene. Trimming took off 0 bases at V and 3 bases at J, with 12 bases between the two ends. CDR3 in amino acids: CASSVGDTPHYGYTF. The DNA of the CDR3 is TGTGCCAGCAGCGTAGGGGACACGCCCCACTATGGCTACACCTTC.

This chain uses TRBV4-1 with TRBJ1-4; the D gene is possibly TRBD1 (5 bases). The length of the CDR3 is 14 residues. CDR1 and CDR2 (germline): MGHRA, YSYEKL. Between the trimmed V and J ends, which lost 4 bases and 6 bases, there was a span of 12 bases. The CDR3 here is CASSPQQGDEKLFF. The CDR3 DNA is TGCGCCAGCAGCCCCCAGCAGGGCGATGAAAAACTGTTTTTT.

The rearrangement joins TRBV10-2 to TRBJ1-2; TRBD1 is a possible D gene (5 bases). The ends were cut back, 2 bases at V and 2 bases at J, with 12 bases in the middle. CDR3 length: 15 amino acids. CDR1 WSHSY and CDR2 SAAADI come from the germline V gene. This CDR3 is CASSEEGRGNYGYTF. In DNA form, the CDR3 reads TGCGCCAGCAGTGAGGAGGGACGGGGGAACTATGGCTACACCTTC.

The rearrangement links TRBV6-2 or TRBV6-3 to TRBJ1-5; no firm D call. The CDR3 is 14 residues long. In germline, CDR1 is MNHEY, CDR2 SVGEGT. Trimming took off 2 bases at V and 3 bases at J, with 8 bases between the two ends. The CDR3 loop reads CASSYAGINQPQHF. The CDR3 DNA reads as TGTGCCAGCAGTTACGCCGGAATCAATCAGCCCCAGCATTTT.

V gene TRBV19 combines with J gene TRBJ1-2, with a weak D call TRBD1 (6 bases). From germline, CDR1 is LNHDA and CDR2 SQIVND (reference sequence). The V and J ends lost 5 bases and 4 bases respectively, with 14 bases between them. This CDR3 comprises 14 residues. The CDR3 DNA reads TGTGCCAGTAGTGTTACAGGGTTGGCCTATGGCTACACCTTC. It encodes CASSVTGLAYGYTF.

The V gene is TRBV7-9, the J gene TRBJ1-1; D possibly corresponds to TRBD1 (6 bases). This CDR3 comprises 12 residues. V was shortened by 5 bases and J by 8 bases, with 12 bases between the two germline ends. Germline V gene sequence: CDR1 SEHNR, CDR2 FQNEAQ (reference sequence). The CDR3 DNA follows: TGTGCCAGCAGCCCAGGGACAAACGAAGCTTTCTTT. Translating gives CASSPGTNEAFF.

CDR3 residues: CASSTREGRQPQHF. The DNA of the CDR3 is TGTGCCAGCAGTACCCGGGAGGGGCGACAGCCCCAGCATTTT. The chain joins TRBV28 to TRBJ1-5; a possible D gene is TRBD1 (5 bases). Germline CDR1 is MDHEN and CDR2 is SYDVKM. The CDR3 is 14 amino acids. V shed 5 bases and J shed 7 bases, with 15 bases lying between them.

The chain recombines TRBV5-1 with TRBJ2-7; a weak D match, TRBD1 (5 bases). The ends were cut back, 0 bases at V and 4 bases at J, with 11 bases in the middle. The CDR3 length is 14 residues. Germline V CDR1 and CDR2: SGHRS, YFSETQ. The CDR3 loop is CASSLGLGAYEQYF. DNA of the CDR3: TGCGCCAGCAGCTTGGGGTTAGGGGCTTACGAGCAGTACTTC. Filled out from reference TRBV5-1 and TRBJ2-7, the complete variable domain reads KAGVTQTPRYLIKTRGQQVTLSCSPISGHRSVSWYQQTPGQGLQFLFEYFSETQRNKGNFPGRFSGRQFSNSRSEMNVSTLELGDSALYLCASSLGLGAYEQYFGPGTRLTVT.

The chain joins TRBV28 to TRBJ2-7, with 7 bases fitting TRBD2. V lost 5 bases, J lost 0 bases, and 7 bases stayed unmatched. The CDR3 covers 15 residues. Germline V gene data show CDR1 as MDHEN and CDR2 as SYDVKM. CDR3 sequence reads: CASSPHAGVSYEQYF. Written as DNA, the CDR3 is TGTGCCAGCAGTCCCCACGCGGGGGTCTCCTACGAGCAGTACTTC.

The chain couples TRBV5-5 to TRBJ2-3; D gene unclear. Germline V gene data show CDR1 as SGHKS and CDR2 as YYEKEE (reference sequence). The CDR3 is made up of 12 amino acids. The V gene lost 0 bases and the J gene lost 5 bases, with 4 bases spanning the gap. CDR3 in DNA: TGTGCCAGCAGCTTGGGGGTAGATACGCAGTATTTT. Residues: CASSLGVDTQYF.

This chain connects TRBV7-9 to TRBJ1-6, with 7 bases that match TRBD1. The CDR3 spans 15 residues. Germline CDR1 and CDR2: SEHNR and FQNEAQ (reference sequence). The V and J ends lost 6 bases and 5 bases, in that order; junction bases with no gene match: 7. The CDR3 loop is CASSDKDRDNSPLHF. CDR3 nucleotides: TGTGCCAGCAGTGACAAAGACAGGGATAATTCACCCCTCCACTTT.

The chain combines TRBV6-1 with TRBJ2-2, with 9 bases matching TRBD1. The CDR3 consists of 16 residues. V was pared by 4 bases and J by 4 bases, with 7 bases of the junction left unmatched. The germline CDR1 and CDR2 sequences are MNHNS and SASEGT. CDR3 nucleotides: TGTGCCAGCAGTGGCAGCGGACAGGGGTTCACCGGGGAGCTGTTTTTT. This translates into CASSGSGQGFTGELFF.

The V call is TRBV2, the J call TRBJ2-5; D is possibly TRBD1 or TRBD2 (5 bases each). This CDR3 spans 15 amino acids. The V gene lost 6 bases and the J gene lost 4 bases, with 18 bases spanning the gap. CDR1 SNHLY and CDR2 FYNNEI come from the germline V gene. CDR3 sequence: CASSPLRDAVETQYF. The CDR3 DNA reads as TGTGCCAGCAGCCCCCTCCGGGACGCCGTAGAGACCCAGTACTTC.

This sequence joins TRBV28 and TRBJ2-1; 10 bases agree with TRBD2. CDR1 is MDHEN, CDR2 SYDVKM, per germline. The CDR3 extends over 17 amino acids. The junction had 14 bases not matched to a gene; V was cut back by 7 bases and J by 5 bases. CDR3 amino acids: CASTFAPQRGGHNEQFF. CDR3 nucleotide sequence: TGTGCCAGCACTTTTGCCCCACAGCGGGGGGGTCACAATGAGCAGTTCTTC.

This chain connects TRBV9 to TRBJ1-6, with 7 bases fitting TRBD1. The CDR3 is 13 amino acids. Germline trimming cut 6 bases from V and 10 bases from J; bases unmatched to any gene: 7. CDR1 is SGDLS, CDR2 YYNGEE, per germline. Written as DNA, the CDR3 is TGTGCCAGCACCGGACAGGCTGGATCACCCCTCCACTTT. Translated, it gives CASTGQAGSPLHF.

V and J are TRBV13 and TRBJ2-6; TRBD1 agrees at 7 bases. CDR1 is PRHDT and CDR2 is FYEKMQ in the germline V gene (reference sequence). The CDR3 has 17 residues. V lost 3 bases to trimming and J lost 0 bases; unmatched junction nucleotides: 5. The CDR3 coding sequence is TGTGCCAGCAGCTTCGGGACAGCCTACTCTGGGGCCAACGTCCTGACTTTC. This gives the protein CASSFGTAYSGANVLTF.

The J gene is TRBJ2-4, the V gene TRBV6-2 or TRBV6-3; perhaps TRBD2 as D (6 bases). Trimming shortened V by 6 bases and J by 3 bases, and 18 bases separated the two germline ends. The CDR3 loop spans 16 amino acids. Per germline, CDR1 MNHEY and CDR2 SVGEGT. CDR3 amino acids: CASSSILGGVKNIQYF. Here the CDR3 DNA reads TGTGCCAGCAGCTCTATCCTCGGCGGGGTCAAAAACATTCAGTACTTC.

The chain carries TRBV6-6 and TRBJ1-1; no clear D gene. Trimming took 5 bases from V and 5 from J, leaving 9 bases between them. CDR3 length equals 12 residues. From germline, CDR1 is MNHNY and CDR2 SVGAGI (reference sequence). The CDR3 sequence: CASSPEGTEAFF. CDR3 DNA: TGTGCCAGCAGTCCCGAGGGAACTGAAGCTTTCTTT.

This chain joins TRBV6-5 and TRBJ1-1, with D maybe TRBD1 (5 bases). The CDR3 extends over 14 amino acids. Germline assignment: CDR1 MNHEY and CDR2 SVGAGI. Trimming took 8 bases from V and 1 from J, leaving 14 bases between them. CDR3 amino acids: CASGPRQGNTEAFF. In nucleotides, the CDR3 is TGTGCCAGCGGCCCCCGTCAGGGGAACACTGAAGCTTTCTTT.

The chain's CDR3 is CATSEPTGGEEKLFF. As DNA, the CDR3 is TGTGCCACCAGTGAGCCTACAGGGGGTGAAGAAAAACTGTTTTTT. The genes are TRBV24-1 and TRBJ1-4; TRBD1 matches at 8 bases. V dropped 4 bases and J dropped 8; count of bases not matched to a gene: 8. The germline V gene has CDR1 KGHDR and CDR2 SFDVKD. CDR3 length equals 15 residues.

The chain couples TRBV5-5 to TRBJ2-3; 8 bases line up with TRBD2. Looked up from germline, CDR1 is SGHKS and CDR2 is YYEKEE (reference sequence). CDR3 size: 15 residues. The J segment lost 5 bases and the V segment lost 2 bases, leaving 7 bases of the junction unmatched. The CDR3 DNA is TGTGCCAGCAGCTTTACGGGGGGGCATCAAGATACGCAGTATTTT. Amino acids: CASSFTGGHQDTQYF.

This clone was detected only once. V usage is TRBV27 and J usage is TRBJ2-3; a weak D match, TRBD2 (5 bases). CDR3 size: 15 residues. CDR1 and CDR2 (germline): MNHEY, SMNVEV (reference sequence). V dropped 5 bases and J dropped 3 bases, with 15 bases sitting between them. The DNA for the CDR3 is TGTGCCAGCAGTGCTTTCGGGTCGGGGACAGATACGCAGTATTTT. Protein: CASSAFGSGTDTQYF.